A single sample gave rise to the 17 T cell receptor beta chains below, sequenced in a study of molecular identifiers for immune sequencing clone quantification. Each CDR3 protein is one row after TCRdb ran MiXCR on the PCR reads. The sample shows around 7,700 distinct CDR3 sequences, about 30% of them seen only once. Sequencing input: naive CD8+ T cells from blood, with Jurkat cell RNA spiked in. Subset noted: FACS-sorted CD8+CD4-CCR7+CD45RA+ naive T cells. The receptors shown here come from a human donor in good health. Some libraries in this study had Jurkat cell RNA spiked in.

As concerns this clonotype: A read error may account for a junction end that differs from germline. This chain joins TRBV7-6 and TRBJ2-5; 7 nucleotides line up with TRBD1. Germline V gives CDR1 SGHVS, CDR2 FNYEAQ. CDR3 length: 13 amino acids. CDR3 sequence (DNA): TGTGCCAGCAGCTTTTTAGGGGGCCGGGACAGCCTCTTC. Translating it yields CASSFLGGRDSLF.

As regards this clonotype: This may be a read error: a much more frequent sequence differs by one nucleotide. V is TRBV9 and J is TRBJ2-2; D uncertain. The germline CDR1 and CDR2 sequences are SGDLS and YYNGEE. This CDR3 spans 12 amino acids. The CDR3 sequence: CGSNQNTGELFF. The CDR3 DNA sequence: TGTGGCAGCAATCAGAACACCGGGGAGCTGTTTTTT.

The sample holds a few counts of this clonotype. This sequence joins TRBV7-9 and TRBJ1-4, with 8 positions matching TRBD1. V shed 5 bases, J shed 0 bases, and the junction held 5 bases outside the gene matches. The CDR3 covers 16 residues. Germline loops: CDR1 SEHNR, CDR2 FQNEAQ (reference sequence). The CDR3 coding sequence is TGTGCCAGCAGCCCAGGGGGCTGGGCAACTAATGAAAAACTGTTTTTT. Amino acids: CASSPGGWATNEKLFF.

This clonotype was recorded a few times. The chain carries TRBV15 and TRBJ2-1; tentative D call: TRBD1 (6 bases). The germline V and J ends were trimmed by 1 base and 9 bases, with 10 bases remaining between them. CDR1 and CDR2 from the germline V gene are LNHNV and YYDKDF (reference sequence). This CDR3 has 13 amino acids. DNA of the CDR3: TGTGCCACCAGCAGAGTACAGGGTTTTGAGCAGTTCTTC. It encodes CATSRVQGFEQFF.

In regard to this clonotype: The junction departs from germline at one end; a sequencing error may be responsible. The chain has TRBV6-6 and TRBJ1-3; maybe TRBD1 (5 bases). The CDR3 has 15 amino acids. Germline V gene data show CDR1 as MNHNY and CDR2 as SVGAGI (reference sequence). CDR3 residues: CACSYPPGPGNTIYF. DNA for the CDR3: TGTGCCTGCAGTTACCCGCCGGGGCCTGGAAACACCATATATTTT.

As to this clonotype: A read error may produce the germline difference seen at one junction end. V and J are TRBV4-1 and TRBJ1-5; D remains unclear. Germline-derived CDR1 and CDR2 are MGHRA and YSYEKL. This CDR3 region has 15 residues. The CDR3 DNA sequence: TGCGCCAGCAGCCAAGATCCCAGAAGCAATCCGCCCCAGCATTTT. This sequence encodes CASSQDPRSNPPQHF.

The gene calls are TRBV4-2 and TRBJ1-5; D uncertain. This CDR3 has 16 amino acids. Germline V lookup: CDR1 LGHNA, CDR2 YNFKEQ. V shed 0 bases and J shed 3 bases, with 12 bases lying between them. The CDR3 nucleotides are TGTGCCAGCAGCCAAGATCCAGTGGCTAACAATCAGCCCCAGCATTTT. This translates into CASSQDPVANNQPQHF.

Note on this clonotype: In this CDR3 the conserved last residue, phenylalanine or tryptophan, is missing, so a read error is likely. The rearrangement uses TRBV28 and TRBJ2-3, with 7 positions matching TRBD2. This CDR3 region has 16 residues. The V gene end was trimmed by 5 bases and the J gene end by 8 bases; junction bases not matched to a gene: 16. From germline, CDR1 is MDHEN and CDR2 SYDVKM. The DNA for the CDR3 is TGTGCCAGCAGTACCGGAGGAGGGAGGGCCCCAGTTACGCAGTATATT. This sequence encodes CASSTGGGRAPVTQYI.

The sample holds one count of this clonotype. CDR3 amino acids: CASSLGGSIYEQYF. DNA of the CDR3: TGTGCCAGCAGTTTAGGCGGTAGCATCTACGAGCAGTACTTC. This chain uses TRBV27 with TRBJ2-7; D gene ambiguous. The CDR3 has 14 amino acids. V was trimmed by 2 bases and J by 3 bases, leaving 11 bases between them. Germline V gene data show CDR1 as MNHEY and CDR2 as SMNVEV (reference sequence).

The V and J genes are TRBV4-3 and TRBJ2-7; D is undetermined. V was shortened by 4 bases and J by 0 bases, with 7 bases between the two germline ends. This CDR3 contains 13 residues. From germline, CDR1 is LGHNA and CDR2 YSLEER. The chain's CDR3 is CASSPGVSYEQYF. The CDR3 DNA sequence: TGCGCCAGCAGCCCCGGAGTCTCCTACGAGCAGTACTTC.

The chain employs TRBV12-3 or TRBV12-4 and TRBJ1-4; no reliable D call. V lost 1 base and J 7 bases, leaving 10 bases between the germline ends. This CDR3 comprises 14 residues. This CDR3 is CASSLGVGSEKLFF. DNA of the CDR3: TGTGCCAGCAGTTTAGGGGTGGGCTCTGAAAAACTGTTTTTT.

This clonotype was picked up a small number of times. This chain links TRBV25-1 with TRBJ2-5, with D maybe TRBD1 (6 bases). With 7 bases removed from V and 2 bases from J, the gap between germline ends came to 14 bases. In germline, CDR1 is MGHDK, CDR2 SYGVNS. This CDR3 has 14 residues. The CDR3 region is CASISTGFQETQYF. CDR3 DNA: TGTGCCAGCATCTCGACAGGATTTCAAGAGACCCAGTACTTC.

The chain joins TRBV28 to TRBJ2-5; D unclear. Trimming took 6 bases from V and 1 from J, leaving 9 bases between them. CDR1 and CDR2 from the germline V gene are MDHEN and SYDVKM. CDR3 size: 13 residues. The CDR3 sequence is CASSRDTQETQYF. Written as DNA, the CDR3 is TGTGCCAGCAGCCGCGACACCCAAGAGACCCAGTACTTC.

Details on this clonotype: The CDR3 does not end in the conserved phenylalanine or tryptophan, so this is likely a read error. The chain has TRBV7-2 and TRBJ2-5, with D uncertain. V lost 4 bases and J 4 bases, leaving 7 bases between the germline ends. The CDR3 consists of 12 residues. Looked up from germline, CDR1 is SGHTA and CDR2 is FQGNSA. In DNA form, the CDR3 reads TGTGCCAGCAGCTACCCCCCAGAGACCCAGTACTAC. It codes for CASSYPPETQYY.

The chain has TRBV28 and TRBJ2-7; 9 bases agree with TRBD1. Germline-derived CDR1 and CDR2 are MDHEN and SYDVKM. The CDR3 covers 14 residues. Trimming removed 8 bases from V and 3 bases from J; junction bases left unmatched: 8. CDR3 in amino acids: CASVQGAGLYEQYF. CDR3 in DNA: TGTGCCAGCGTACAGGGGGCCGGGCTCTACGAGCAGTACTTC.

This chain connects TRBV14 to TRBJ2-5; D gene unclear. V dropped 1 base and J dropped 4 bases, with 16 bases sitting between them. This CDR3 comprises 16 residues. Germline V lookup: CDR1 SGHDN, CDR2 FVKESK. The CDR3 nucleotides read TGTGCCAGCAGCCAAGTTGTACACCCGATAGGAGAGACCCAGTACTTC. Translating it yields CASSQVVHPIGETQYF.

This clonotype is categorized as medium-sized (0.01 to 0.1%). V gene TRBV14 combines with J gene TRBJ2-7; the D is unclear. This CDR3 region has 14 residues. In germline, CDR1 is SGHDN, CDR2 FVKESK. V was clipped by 3 bases and J by 4 bases, with 13 bases between them. The CDR3, as DNA: TGTGCCAGCAGCCACGTCGGGTCAACTTACGAGCAGTACTTC. Encoded protein: CASSHVGSTYEQYF.